This T cell receptor beta chain was obtained from a study of T cell repertoires in cytomegalovirus infection. Study summary: CMV infection and matching HLA type were both indicated by public TCR beta signatures.

From germline, CDR1 is SGHTA and CDR2 FQGNSA. V was trimmed by 6 bases and J by 3 bases, leaving 12 bases between them. The CDR3 consists of 14 residues. This clonotype was detected ten times or more. What it binds is not known. Study findings and constraints: Pooled public TCR beta family frequency picked out CMV carriers with the relevant HLA. There were HLA-C-restricted CMV-specific TCR beta clonotypes dominating the ex vivo response.

TCRdb re-called the reads with MiXCR, one entry per CDR3 protein. This sample has approximately 400,000 distinct CDR3 sequences, with under 40% found just once. Input material: PBMCs. V is TRBV7-2 and J is TRBJ1-5, with D maybe TRBD1 (5 bases). This TCR came from a human donor in good health (CMV status not recorded). Some clones in this sample may be carry-over from other donors' samples. The CDR3 DNA reads as TGTGCCAGCAGGCCAGACAGAGCCAATCAGCCCCAGCATTTT. Protein sequence: CASRPDRANQPQHF.